This entry describes one T cell receptor (beta chain). No antigen is known for it. Germline V gives CDR1 MNHNS, CDR2 SASEGT. The CDR3 sequence is 15 residues long. The V and J ends lost 4 bases and 0 bases respectively, with 12 bases between them. The source of the sample is a study of shared clonotypes between healthy human individuals. Study information: The composition of the donors was a couple of women and a few men aged 18 to 49. CD8 memory received one plate per donor, CD8 naive two, CD4 memory three and CD4 naive three. The study, taken as a whole, reports: Across a handful of donors, naive CD4 shared 5% to 5.5%, naive CD8 over 3%, memory CD4 about 2.5%, memory CD8 about 0.4%.

Evenly divided among several immunoSEQ plates was the genomic DNA of each subset. Data came from immunoSEQ multiplex PCR; TCRdb stores just in-frame clones and leaves some out. The sample lists around 1.5 million clones, 98% seen once, with 0.4% to 0.45% in the top ten. V and J are TRBV6-1 and TRBJ1-2; D not resolved. Sequencing used naive CD4+ T cells sorted from blood. Subset meaning: CD45RA+ positively selected. The TCR was taken from a man aged 25-45 years in good health. The CDR3 DNA is TGTGCCAGCAGTGTCTCGCCGACAACTAACTATGGCTACACCTTC. Translated: CASSVSPTTNYGYTF.